The source of this T cell receptor (beta chain) is a study of early T cells in non-severe SARS-CoV-2 infection (dated by TCRdb to the early 2020s). Regarding the research as a whole: Because TCR sequencing was done on bulk RNA from unsorted whole blood, the alpha and beta chains could not be paired. Paper-wide results and their limitations: VDJdb matching was skewed toward anti-spike CD8 responses, so virus-specific expansions were likely underestimated and private and CD4 specificities were missed.

This clonotype showed up many times. Which antigen it targets is not known. Within one base of it there is no much larger clone, and no base qualities were kept. Set within a cohort of healthcare workers in London, UK, this nested case-control study involved weekly PCR testing of nasopharyngeal swabs along with blood sampling. Healthcare workers were recruited between 23 and 31 March 2020, during the week of the UK lockdown, and were followed weekly for up to roughly 15 weeks. The CDR3, cysteine through phenylalanine, is 15 amino acids long. CDR3 DNA is the only sequence kept; it has 45 bases, read in frame from the first base. Here V drops 1 base and J drops 4 bases, and the junction holds 4 bases not matched to any gene. Via the germline V gene, CDR1 is SGHDN and CDR2 FVKESK. The library relied on 5' RACE. TCRdb names NextSeq 500 as the instrument used. In the TCR library protocol, unique molecular identifiers were attached to individual cDNA molecules to correct for PCR bias and sequencing error. Both TCR alpha and beta chains were sequenced, and tight co-correlation was observed between alpha and beta sequence abundances in each sample. As for the original processing: Decombinator V4 was used to annotate TCR sequences for V gene, J gene and CDR3. TCRs were defined as expanded if a significant change between any two time points was detected under a Poisson model with p below 0.0001. Abundances of TCRs were expressed as counts per million after normalisation to the total number of TCRs sequenced in each sample. MAIT TCRs were defined by TRAV1-2 paired with TRAJ12, TRAJ20 or TRAJ33, and iNKT TCRs by TRAV10 paired with TRAJ18. VDJdb, accessed 1 November 2021, was searched for CMV, EBV and SARS-CoV-2 annotated TCRs, with TCRs annotated for multiple antigens excluded. TCRdb reran the public reads through fastp at Q25 and MiXCR, keeping productive beta chains. Duplicate CDR3 protein sequences are folded into a single record with the most common DNA and genes. These V and J calls are TCRdb output, not the study's own analysis. In this sample the table shows over 50,000 distinct CDR3 sequences, 11% of which occur a single time. The top ten clonotypes cover about 1.5% of the sample.

The V and J genes are TRBV14 and TRBJ2-1, with 7 bases matching TRBD1. The sample comprised whole blood. The source is an adult who was a healthcare worker with PCR-confirmed SARS-CoV-2 infection or an uninfected control (not recorded which). The sequenced DNA: TGTGCCAGCAGCCAAGCAACAGGGGTGTACAATGAGCAGTTCTTC. Its protein reads: CASSQATGVYNEQFF.